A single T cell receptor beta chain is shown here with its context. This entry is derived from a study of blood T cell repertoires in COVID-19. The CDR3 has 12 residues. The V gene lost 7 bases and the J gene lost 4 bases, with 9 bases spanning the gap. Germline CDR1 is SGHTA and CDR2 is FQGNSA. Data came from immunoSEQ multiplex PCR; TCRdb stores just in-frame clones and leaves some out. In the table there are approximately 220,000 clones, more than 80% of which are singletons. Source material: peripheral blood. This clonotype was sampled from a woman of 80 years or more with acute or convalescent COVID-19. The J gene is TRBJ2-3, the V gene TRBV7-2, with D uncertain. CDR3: CASTWASDTQYF. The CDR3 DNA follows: TGTGCCAGCACCTGGGCGTCAGATACGCAGTATTTT.